This T cell receptor beta chain was observed in a study of cytomegalovirus exposure and HLA in healthy donors. Study conclusions and caveats: What was likely a sequencing artifact was a cluster of highly shared sequence variants.

PCR involved 60 Vbeta and 13 Jbeta primers. Per the authors' pipeline: A follow-up analysis tallied about 88 million unique TCR beta chains, some 11 million shared. TCRdb's table, derived via immunoSEQ multiplex PCR, lists solely in-frame clones and lacks some. V and J calls and clone size come straight from that table; D and trimming were deduced from the DNA. The data hold some 91,000 clones, with around 80% observed a single time. The CDR3 has 14 amino acids. The germline CDR1 and CDR2 sequences are SQVTM and ANQGSEA. The V gene end was trimmed by 6 bases and the J gene end by 9 bases; junction bases not matched to a gene: 8. For this clone: Its antigen is still unknown.

This chain uses TRBV29-1 with TRBJ2-1; TRBD2 matches 13 bases. The receptor's source is a woman between 55 and 75 years old in good health and CMV-seronegative. The sample comprised PBMCs. The CDR3 protein is CSVRGLAGVSEQFF. The CDR3 bases are TGCAGCGTCCGCGGACTAGCGGGAGTAAGTGAGCAGTTCTTC.